A selection of T cell receptor beta chains follows, all from one sample in a study of cytomegalovirus exposure and HLA in healthy donors. Sequencing was performed with immunoSEQ multiplex PCR; in TCRdb, only in-frame clones are kept and a portion is missing. Of some 110,000 clones listed, 74% were seen once; the top ten hold over 3.5%. The sample consisted of PBMCs. The receptor set was obtained from a woman aged 50 to 65 in good health and CMV-seropositive. CDR3s leave out the opening cysteine and the closing phenylalanine or tryptophan. The order of the fields is CDR3 length, V gene, J gene, CDR3 protein.

length: 11
V: TRBV9
J: TRBJ1-2
CDR3: ASSVGRSNGYT

length: 12
V: TRBV29-1
J: TRBJ1-2
CDR3: SAAPWTVSSGYT

length: 14
V: TRBV7-9
J: TRBJ2-1
CDR3: SSRVSGENPYNEQF

length: 12
V: TRBV30
J: TRBJ1-2
CDR3: AWSYSRGWNGYT

length: 14
V: TRBV5-4
J: TRBJ1-2
CDR3: ASSFHLTGEDYGYT

length: 13
V: TRBV27
J: TRBJ2-7
CDR3: ASSPRHGTGYEQY

length: 13
V: TRBV7-9
J: TRBJ2-7
CDR3: ASSSDRGVPYEQY

length: 12
V: TRBV2
J: TRBJ2-7
CDR3: ASVTSGITYEQY

length: 14
V: TRBV7-2
J: TRBJ1-3
CDR3: ASSLRGQSYGNTIY

length: 13
V: TRBV5-1
J: TRBJ2-3
CDR3: ASSLESGGTDTQY

length: 13
V: TRBV15
J: TRBJ2-2
CDR3: ATSRDPGFPGELF

length: 10
V: TRBV5-1
J: TRBJ2-7
CDR3: ASSLDRLEQY

length: 17
V: TRBV7-3
J: TRBJ1-3
CDR3: ASSHGAVPKPGTGNTIY

length: 12
V: TRBV7-8
J: TRBJ1-6
CDR3: ASSLVRGGSPLH

length: 13
V: TRBV27
J: TRBJ2-7
CDR3: ASSGTGVSSYEQY

length: 14
V: TRBV5-1
J: TRBJ1-4
CDR3: ASSLGQVANNEKLF

length: 12
V: TRBV6-5
J: TRBJ2-3
CDR3: ASREGYSTDTQY

length: 12
V: TRBV6-4
J: TRBJ2-2
CDR3: ASRLQGATGELF

length: 11
V: TRBV5-5
J: TRBJ1-4
CDR3: ASSYRGYEKLF

length: 14
V: TRBV7-9
J: TRBJ2-2
CDR3: ASTDSHYPNTGELF

length: 12
V: TRBV7-2
J: TRBJ2-2
CDR3: ASSLAPYVGELF

length: 13
V: TRBV6-1
J: TRBJ2-3
CDR3: ASSVMGRDTDTQY

length: 12
V: TRBV27
J: TRBJ1-1
CDR3: ASLQGPRHTEAF

length: 14
V: TRBV5-1
J: TRBJ2-1
CDR3: ASSLESRLAGGNLF